This TCR beta chain emerged from a study of shared clonotypes between healthy human individuals. Of note for this clone: Its matching antigen is unknown.

Naive CD8 populations comprised CD45RO-negative cells positively selected for CCR7, excluding terminally differentiated effector memory CD45RA+ cells. Study-wide results and caveats: The represented genetic and exposure-history diversity was limited by the small number of donors. For naive CD4 cells, approximately 4.7% of clonotypes were shared across a few donors.

CDR3 length equals 14 residues. Trimming shortened V by 5 bases and J by 0 bases, and 8 bases separated the two germline ends. Germline-derived CDR1 and CDR2 are MDHEN and SYDVKM. Produced via immunoSEQ multiplex PCR; TCRdb's table is partial and in-frame only. The sample consists of roughly 2.1 million clones, 93% of them appearing once. The chain uses TRBV28 and TRBJ1-5; D gene uncertain. This sequence originates from a young man in good health. Some clones in this sample may be carry-over from other donors' samples. Sequenced material: naive CD8+ T cells from PBMCs. The CDR3 nucleotides read TGTGCCAGCAGTAGGACGTATAGCAATCAGCCCCAGCATTTT. It codes for CASSRTYSNQPQHF. Together with reference TRBV28 and TRBJ1-5, the CDR3 gives the full variable domain: DVKVTQSSRYLVKRTGEKVFLECVQDMDHENMFWYRQDPGLGLRLIYFSYDVKMKEKGDIPEGYSVSREKKERFSLILESASTNQTSMYLCASSRTYSNQPQHFGDGTRLSIL.